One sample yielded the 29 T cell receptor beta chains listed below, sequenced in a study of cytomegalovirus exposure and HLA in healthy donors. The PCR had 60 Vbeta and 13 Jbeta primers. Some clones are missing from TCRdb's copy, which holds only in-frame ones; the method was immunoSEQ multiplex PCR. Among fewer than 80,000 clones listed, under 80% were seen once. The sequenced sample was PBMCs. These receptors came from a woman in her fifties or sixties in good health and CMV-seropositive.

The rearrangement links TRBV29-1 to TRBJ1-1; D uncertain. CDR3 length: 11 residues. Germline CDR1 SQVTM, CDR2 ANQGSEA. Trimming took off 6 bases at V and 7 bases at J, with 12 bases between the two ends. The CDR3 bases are TGCAGCGTGAAATTGCAGATTGAAGCTTTCTTT. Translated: CSVKLQIEAFF.

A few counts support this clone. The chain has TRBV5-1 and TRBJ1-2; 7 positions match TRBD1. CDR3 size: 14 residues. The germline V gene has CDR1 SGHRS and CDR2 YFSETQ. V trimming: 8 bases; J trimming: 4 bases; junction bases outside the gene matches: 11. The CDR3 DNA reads TGCGCCAGTGGGTGGACAGGAAAGGCCTATGGCTACACCTTC. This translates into CASGWTGKAYGYTF. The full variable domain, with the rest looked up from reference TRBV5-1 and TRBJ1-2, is KAGVTQTPRYLIKTRGQQVTLSCSPISGHRSVSWYQQTPGQGLQFLFEYFSETQRNKGNFPGRFSGRQFSNSRSEMNVSTLELGDSALYLCASGWTGKAYGYTFGSGTRLTVV.

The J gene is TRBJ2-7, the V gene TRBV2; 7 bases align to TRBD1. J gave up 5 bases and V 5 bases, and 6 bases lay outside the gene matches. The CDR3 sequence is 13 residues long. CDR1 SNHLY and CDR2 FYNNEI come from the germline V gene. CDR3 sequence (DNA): TGTGCCAGCAGTTTGACAGGGTCCCACGAGCAGTACTTC. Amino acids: CASSLTGSHEQYF.

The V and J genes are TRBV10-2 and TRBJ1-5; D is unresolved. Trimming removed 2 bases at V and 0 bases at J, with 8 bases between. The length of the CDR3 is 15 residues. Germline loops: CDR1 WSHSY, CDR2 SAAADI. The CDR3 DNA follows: TGCGCCAGCAGTGAGAGTCAGTATAGCAATCAGCCCCAGCATTTT. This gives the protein CASSESQYSNQPQHF.

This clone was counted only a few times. CDR3: CASSLRQGVNTGELFF. The CDR3 DNA sequence: TGTGCCAGCAGTTTAAGACAGGGCGTTAACACCGGGGAGCTGTTTTTT. The V call is TRBV27, the J call TRBJ2-2; 7 bases match TRBD1. Germline V CDR1 and CDR2: MNHEY, SMNVEV (reference sequence). V lost 2 bases to trimming and J lost 2 bases; unmatched junction nucleotides: 5. The CDR3 loop spans 16 amino acids.

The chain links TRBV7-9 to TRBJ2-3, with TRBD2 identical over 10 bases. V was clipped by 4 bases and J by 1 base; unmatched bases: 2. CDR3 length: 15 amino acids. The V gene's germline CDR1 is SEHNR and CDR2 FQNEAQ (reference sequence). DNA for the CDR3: TGTGCCAGCAGCTCACTAGCGGGGCGCACAGATACGCAGTATTTT. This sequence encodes CASSSLAGRTDTQYF.

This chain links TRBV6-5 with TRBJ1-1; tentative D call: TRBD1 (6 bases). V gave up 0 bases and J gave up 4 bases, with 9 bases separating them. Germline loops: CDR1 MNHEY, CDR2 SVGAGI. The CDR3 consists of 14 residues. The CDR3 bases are TGTGCCAGCAGTTACTCGAGGGGGGGCACTGAAGCTTTCTTT. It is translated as CASSYSRGGTEAFF.

The CDR3 loop is CSGRDRVSSEQFF. The CDR3 bases are TGCAGCGGCCGGGACAGGGTAAGCAGTGAGCAGTTCTTC. The J gene is TRBJ2-1, the V gene TRBV29-1; 9 bases line up with TRBD1. The CDR3 totals 13 residues. V dropped 7 bases and J dropped 9; count of bases not matched to a gene: 10. Germline loops: CDR1 SQVTM, CDR2 ANQGSEA.

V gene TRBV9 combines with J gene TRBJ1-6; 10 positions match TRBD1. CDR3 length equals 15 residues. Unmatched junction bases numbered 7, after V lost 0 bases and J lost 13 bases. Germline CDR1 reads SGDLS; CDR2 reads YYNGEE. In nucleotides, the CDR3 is TGTGCCAGCAGCGTAGGAGACAGGGGGCTCGAGCCCCTCCACTTT. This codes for CASSVGDRGLEPLHF.

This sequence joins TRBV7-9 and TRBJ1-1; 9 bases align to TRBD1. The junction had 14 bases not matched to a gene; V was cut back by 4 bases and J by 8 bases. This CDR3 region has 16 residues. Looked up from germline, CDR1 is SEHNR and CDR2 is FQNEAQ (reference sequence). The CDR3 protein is CASSSQYRDRDIEAFF. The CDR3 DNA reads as TGTGCCAGCAGCTCCCAATACCGGGACAGGGATATCGAAGCTTTCTTT.

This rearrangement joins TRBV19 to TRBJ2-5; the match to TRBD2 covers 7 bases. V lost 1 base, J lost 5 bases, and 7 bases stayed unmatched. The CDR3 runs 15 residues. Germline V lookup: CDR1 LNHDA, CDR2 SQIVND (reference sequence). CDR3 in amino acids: CASSIGLADEETQYF. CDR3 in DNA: TGTGCCAGTAGTATAGGGCTAGCGGACGAGGAGACCCAGTACTTC.

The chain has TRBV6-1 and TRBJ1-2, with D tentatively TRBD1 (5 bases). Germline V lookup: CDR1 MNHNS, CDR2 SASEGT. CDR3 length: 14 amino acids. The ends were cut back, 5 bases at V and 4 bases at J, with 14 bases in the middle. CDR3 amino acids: CASSSLGGGYGYTF. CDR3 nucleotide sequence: TGTGCCAGCAGTAGTCTGGGGGGAGGCTATGGCTACACCTTC.

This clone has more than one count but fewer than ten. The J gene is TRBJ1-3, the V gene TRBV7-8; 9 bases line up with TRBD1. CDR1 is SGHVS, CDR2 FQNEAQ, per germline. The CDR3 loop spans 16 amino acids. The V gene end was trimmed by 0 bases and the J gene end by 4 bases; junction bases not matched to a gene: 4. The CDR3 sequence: CASSLAGTGSGNTIYF. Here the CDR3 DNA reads TGTGCCAGCAGCTTAGCCGGGACAGGGTCAGGAAACACCATATATTTT.

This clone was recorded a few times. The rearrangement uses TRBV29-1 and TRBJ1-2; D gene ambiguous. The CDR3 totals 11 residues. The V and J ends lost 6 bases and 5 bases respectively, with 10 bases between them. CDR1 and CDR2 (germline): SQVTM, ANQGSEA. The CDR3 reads CSVYRDYGYTF. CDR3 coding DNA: TGCAGCGTGTACCGGGATTATGGCTACACCTTC.

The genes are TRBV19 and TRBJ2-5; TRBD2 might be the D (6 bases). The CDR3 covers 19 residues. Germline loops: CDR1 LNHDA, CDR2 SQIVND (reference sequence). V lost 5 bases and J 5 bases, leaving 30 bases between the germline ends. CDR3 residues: CASSPVGMGRGGSGETQYF. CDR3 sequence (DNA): TGTGCCAGTAGTCCCGTGGGTATGGGCCGTGGAGGGAGCGGGGAGACCCAGTACTTC.

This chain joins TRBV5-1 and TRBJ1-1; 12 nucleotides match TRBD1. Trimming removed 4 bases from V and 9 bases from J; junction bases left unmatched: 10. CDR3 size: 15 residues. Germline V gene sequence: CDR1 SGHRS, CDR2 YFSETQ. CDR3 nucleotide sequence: TGCGCCAGCAGCGGGGGACGGGGACAGGGGGCGAAAGCTTTCTTT. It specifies CASSGGRGQGAKAFF. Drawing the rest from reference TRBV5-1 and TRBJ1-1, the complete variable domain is KAGVTQTPRYLIKTRGQQVTLSCSPISGHRSVSWYQQTPGQGLQFLFEYFSETQRNKGNFPGRFSGRQFSNSRSEMNVSTLELGDSALYLCASSGGRGQGAKAFFGQGTRLTVV.

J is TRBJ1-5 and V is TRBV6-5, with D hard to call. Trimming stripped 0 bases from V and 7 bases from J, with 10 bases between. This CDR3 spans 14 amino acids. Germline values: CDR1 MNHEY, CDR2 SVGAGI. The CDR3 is CASSYSSATQPQHF. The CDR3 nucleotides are TGTGCCAGCAGTTACTCGAGCGCCACCCAGCCCCAGCATTTT.

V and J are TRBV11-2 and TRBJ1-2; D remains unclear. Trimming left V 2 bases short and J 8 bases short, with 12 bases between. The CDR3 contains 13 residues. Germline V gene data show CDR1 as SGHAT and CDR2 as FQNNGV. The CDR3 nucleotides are TGTGCCAGCAGCTTATCCGGGGAGAGGGGCTACACCTTC. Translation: CASSLSGERGYTF.

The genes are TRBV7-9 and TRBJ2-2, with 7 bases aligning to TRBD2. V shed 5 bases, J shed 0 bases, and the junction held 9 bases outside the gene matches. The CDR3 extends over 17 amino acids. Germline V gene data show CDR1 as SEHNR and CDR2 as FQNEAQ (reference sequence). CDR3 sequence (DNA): TGTGCCAGCAGCCACCCCAAAGCGGGGACGAACACCGGGGAGCTGTTTTTT. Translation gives CASSHPKAGTNTGELFF.

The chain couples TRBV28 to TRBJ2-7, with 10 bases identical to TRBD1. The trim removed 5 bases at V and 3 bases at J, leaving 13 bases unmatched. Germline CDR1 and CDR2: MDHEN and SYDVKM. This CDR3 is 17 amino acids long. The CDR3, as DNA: TGTGCCAGCAGTCCCGCTAGGACAGACAGGGGGCGCTACGAGCAGTACGTC. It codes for CASSPARTDRGRYEQYV.

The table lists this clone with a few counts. Here the CDR3 reads CASSFGQGNYGYTF. Written as DNA, the CDR3 is TGTGCCAGCAGCTTCGGACAGGGAAACTATGGCTACACCTTC. The chain recombines TRBV5-4 with TRBJ1-2, with 8 positions matching TRBD1. Trimming cost V 2 bases and J 2 bases; bases outside gene matches: 2. Germline V gene lookup returns CDR1 SGHNT and CDR2 YYREEE (reference sequence). The CDR3 sequence is 14 residues long.

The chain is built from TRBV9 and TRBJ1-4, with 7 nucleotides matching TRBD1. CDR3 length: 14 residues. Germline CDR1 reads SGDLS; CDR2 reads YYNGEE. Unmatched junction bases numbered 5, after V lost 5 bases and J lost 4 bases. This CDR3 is CASREGADNEKLFF. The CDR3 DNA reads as TGTGCCAGCAGGGAGGGGGCAGATAATGAAAAACTGTTTTTT.

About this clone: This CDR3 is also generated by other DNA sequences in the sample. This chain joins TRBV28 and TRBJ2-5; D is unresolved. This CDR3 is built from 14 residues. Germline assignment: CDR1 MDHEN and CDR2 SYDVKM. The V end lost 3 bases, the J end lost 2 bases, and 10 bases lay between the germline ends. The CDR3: CASSLAVPQETQYF. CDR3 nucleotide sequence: TGTGCCAGCAGTTTGGCAGTACCTCAAGAGACCCAGTACTTC. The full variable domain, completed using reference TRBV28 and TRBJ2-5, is DVKVTQSSRYLVKRTGEKVFLECVQDMDHENMFWYRQDPGLGLRLIYFSYDVKMKEKGDIPEGYSVSREKKERFSLILESASTNQTSMYLCASSLAVPQETQYFGPGTRLLVL.

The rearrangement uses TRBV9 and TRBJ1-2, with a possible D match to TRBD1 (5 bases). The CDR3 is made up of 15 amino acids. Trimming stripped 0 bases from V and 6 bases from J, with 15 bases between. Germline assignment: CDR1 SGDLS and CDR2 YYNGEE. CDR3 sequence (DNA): TGTGCCAGCAGCGTAGGGGGCAGGGAGGGCAATGGCTACACCTTC. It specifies CASSVGGREGNGYTF.

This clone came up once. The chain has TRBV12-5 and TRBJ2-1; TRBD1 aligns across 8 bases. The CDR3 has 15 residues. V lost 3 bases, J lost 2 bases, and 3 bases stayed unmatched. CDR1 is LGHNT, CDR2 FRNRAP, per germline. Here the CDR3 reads CASGLGQGPYNEQFF. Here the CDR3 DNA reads TGTGCTAGTGGTTTAGGACAGGGCCCCTACAATGAGCAGTTCTTC.

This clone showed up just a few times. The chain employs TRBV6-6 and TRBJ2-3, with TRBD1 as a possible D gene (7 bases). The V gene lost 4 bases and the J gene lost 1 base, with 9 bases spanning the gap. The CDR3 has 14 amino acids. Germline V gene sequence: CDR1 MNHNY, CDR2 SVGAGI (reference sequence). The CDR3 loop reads CASSSRGGTDTQYF. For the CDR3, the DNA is TGTGCCAGCAGTTCCAGGGGGGGCACAGATACGCAGTATTTT.

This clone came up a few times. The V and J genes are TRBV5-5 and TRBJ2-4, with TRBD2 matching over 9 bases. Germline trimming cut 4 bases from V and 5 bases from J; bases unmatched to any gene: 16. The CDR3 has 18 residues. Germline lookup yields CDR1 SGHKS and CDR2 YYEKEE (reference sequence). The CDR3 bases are TGTGCCAGCAGCCGGGGGGGCTGGAGCGGGGGGACTGAAAACATTCAGTACTTC. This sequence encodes CASSRGGWSGGTENIQYF. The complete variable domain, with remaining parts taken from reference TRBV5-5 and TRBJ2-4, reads DAGVTQSPTHLIKTRGQQVTLRCSPISGHKSVSWYQQVLGQGPQFIFQYYEKEERGRGNFPDRFSARQFPNYSSELNVNALLLGDSALYLCASSRGGWSGGTENIQYFGAGTRLSVL.

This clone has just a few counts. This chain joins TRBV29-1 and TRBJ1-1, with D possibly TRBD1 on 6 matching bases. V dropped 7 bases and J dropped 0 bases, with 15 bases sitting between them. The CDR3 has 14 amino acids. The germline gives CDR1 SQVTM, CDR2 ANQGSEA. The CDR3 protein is CSAKGGDMNTEAFF. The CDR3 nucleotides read TGCAGCGCCAAAGGTGGGGACATGAACACTGAAGCTTTCTTT.

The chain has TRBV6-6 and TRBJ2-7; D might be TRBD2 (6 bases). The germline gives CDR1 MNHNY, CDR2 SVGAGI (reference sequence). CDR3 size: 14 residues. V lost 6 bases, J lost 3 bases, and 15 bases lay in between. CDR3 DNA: TGTGCCAGCAGCCCCGGGGAGGCCCGCTACGAGCAGTACGTC. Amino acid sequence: CASSPGEARYEQYV.